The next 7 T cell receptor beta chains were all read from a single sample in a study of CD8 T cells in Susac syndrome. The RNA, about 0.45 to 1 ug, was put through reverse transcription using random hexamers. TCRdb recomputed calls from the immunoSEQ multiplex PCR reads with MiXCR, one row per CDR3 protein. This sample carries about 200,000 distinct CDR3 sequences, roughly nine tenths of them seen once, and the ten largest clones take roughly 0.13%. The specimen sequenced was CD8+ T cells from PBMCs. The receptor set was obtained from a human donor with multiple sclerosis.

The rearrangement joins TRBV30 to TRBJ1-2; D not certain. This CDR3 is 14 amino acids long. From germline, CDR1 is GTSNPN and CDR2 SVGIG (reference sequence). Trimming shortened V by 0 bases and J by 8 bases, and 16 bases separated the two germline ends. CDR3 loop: CAWSVPGIIKGYTF. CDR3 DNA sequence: TGTGCCTGGAGTGTACCCGGGATCATCAAAGGCTACACCTTC.

This CDR3 is CASSHLTSVSYNEQFF. The CDR3 DNA reads as TGTGCCAGCAGCCATCTTACTAGCGTTTCCTACAATGAGCAGTTCTTC. The genes are TRBV3-1 and TRBJ2-1; 7 bases agree with TRBD2. Germline loops: CDR1 LGHDT, CDR2 YNNKEL (reference sequence). The CDR3 has 16 amino acids. Trimming at V came to 3 bases and at J to 1 base, leaving 6 bases not matched to a gene.

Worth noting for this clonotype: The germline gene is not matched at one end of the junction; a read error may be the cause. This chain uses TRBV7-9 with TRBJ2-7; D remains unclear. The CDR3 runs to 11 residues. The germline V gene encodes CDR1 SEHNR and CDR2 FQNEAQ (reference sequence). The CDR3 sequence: CASSFSSEQYF. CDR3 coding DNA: TGTGCCAGCAGCTTTTCCTCCGAGCAGTACTTC. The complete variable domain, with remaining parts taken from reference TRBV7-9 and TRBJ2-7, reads DTGVSQNPRHKITKRGQNVTFRCDPISEHNRLYWYRQTLGQGPEFLTYFQNEAQLEKSRLLSDRFSAERPKGSFSTLEIQRTEQGDSAMYLCASSFSSEQYFGPGTRLTVT.

CDR3 bases: TGTGCCAGCAGGATGGGGAGCTCCTACGAGCAGTACTTC. Its translation is CASRMGSSYEQYF. The chain is built from TRBV27 and TRBJ2-7; D is possibly TRBD2 (5 bases). Trimming pared 6 bases from V and 0 bases from J, leaving 9 bases between. The CDR3 runs 13 residues. Germline V gene lookup returns CDR1 MNHEY and CDR2 SMNVEV (reference sequence).

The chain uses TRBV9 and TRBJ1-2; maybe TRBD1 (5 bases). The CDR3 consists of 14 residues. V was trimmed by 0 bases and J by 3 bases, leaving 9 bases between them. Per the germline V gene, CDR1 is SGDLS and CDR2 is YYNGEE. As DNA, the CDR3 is TGTGCCAGCAGCGTAGACGACAGCTACTATGGCTACACCTTC. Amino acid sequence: CASSVDDSYYGYTF.

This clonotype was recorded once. CDR3 region: CASSDGGSGTDTQYF. CDR3 DNA sequence: TGTGCCAGCAGTGACGGCGGGAGCGGGACAGATACGCAGTATTTT. The J gene is TRBJ2-3, the V gene TRBV2, with 7 bases lining up with TRBD2. The CDR3 is 15 amino acids. V was pared by 3 bases and J by 3 bases, with 6 bases of the junction left unmatched. Germline lookup yields CDR1 SNHLY and CDR2 FYNNEI.

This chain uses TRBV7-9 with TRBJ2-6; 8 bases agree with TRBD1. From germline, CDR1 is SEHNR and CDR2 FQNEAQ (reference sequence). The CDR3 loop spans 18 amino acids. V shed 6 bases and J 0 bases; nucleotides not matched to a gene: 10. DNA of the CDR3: TGTGCCAGCAGTACTTTACAGGGGGGCAGCTCTGGGGCCAACGTCCTGACTTTC. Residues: CASSTLQGGSSGANVLTF.